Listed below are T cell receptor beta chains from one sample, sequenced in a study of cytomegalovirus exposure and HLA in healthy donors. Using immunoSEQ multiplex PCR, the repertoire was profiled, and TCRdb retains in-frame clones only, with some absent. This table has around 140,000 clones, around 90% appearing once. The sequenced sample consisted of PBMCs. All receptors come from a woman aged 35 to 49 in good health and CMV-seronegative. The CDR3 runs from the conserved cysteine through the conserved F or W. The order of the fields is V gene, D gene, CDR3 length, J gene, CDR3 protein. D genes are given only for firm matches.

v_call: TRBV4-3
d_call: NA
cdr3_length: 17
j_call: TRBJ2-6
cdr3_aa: CASSQATGNSGANVLTF

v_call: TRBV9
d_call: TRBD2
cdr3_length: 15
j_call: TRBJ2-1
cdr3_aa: CASSASGSDYNEQFF

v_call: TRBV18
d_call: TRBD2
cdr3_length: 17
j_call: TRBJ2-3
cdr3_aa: CASSPTMLAGVSDTQYF

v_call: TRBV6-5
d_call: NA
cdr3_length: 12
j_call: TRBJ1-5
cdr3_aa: CASGQGFQPQHF

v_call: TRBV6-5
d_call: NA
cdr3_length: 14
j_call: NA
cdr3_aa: CASSYRDRTYEQYF

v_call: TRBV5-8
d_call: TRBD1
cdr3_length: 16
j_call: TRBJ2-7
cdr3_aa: CASSKNGQGPTYEQYF

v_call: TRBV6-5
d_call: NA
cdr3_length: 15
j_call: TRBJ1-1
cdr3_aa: CASSYSGGLDTEAFF

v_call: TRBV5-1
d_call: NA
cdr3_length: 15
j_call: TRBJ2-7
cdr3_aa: CASSLVGGASGEQYF

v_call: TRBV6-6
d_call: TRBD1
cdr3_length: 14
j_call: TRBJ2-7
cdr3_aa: CASRDGDLRGSQYF

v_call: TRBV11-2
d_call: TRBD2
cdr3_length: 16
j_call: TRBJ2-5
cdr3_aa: CASSLQRLAGEETQYF

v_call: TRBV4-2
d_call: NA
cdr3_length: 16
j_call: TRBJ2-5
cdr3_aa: CASSPSGVGPQETQYF

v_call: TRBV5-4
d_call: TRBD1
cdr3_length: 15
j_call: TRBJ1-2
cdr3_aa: CASTLDRSTYYGYTF

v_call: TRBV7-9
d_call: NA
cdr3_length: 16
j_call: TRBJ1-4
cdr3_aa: CASSSQGPGIGGKLFF

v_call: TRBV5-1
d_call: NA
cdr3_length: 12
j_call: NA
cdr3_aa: CASSSRGHEQYF

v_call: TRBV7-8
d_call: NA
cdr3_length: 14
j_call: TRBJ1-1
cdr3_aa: CASSLGDWPTEAFF

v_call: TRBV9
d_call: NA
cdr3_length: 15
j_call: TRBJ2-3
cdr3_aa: CASSTYPEGTDTQYF

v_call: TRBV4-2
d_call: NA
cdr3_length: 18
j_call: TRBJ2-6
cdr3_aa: CASSQDRGGSTGANVLTF

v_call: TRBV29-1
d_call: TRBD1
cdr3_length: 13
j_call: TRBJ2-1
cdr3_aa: CSGVGQGYNEQFF

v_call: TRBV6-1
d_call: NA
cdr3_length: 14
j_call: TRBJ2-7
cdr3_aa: CAIRTGLGSYEQYF

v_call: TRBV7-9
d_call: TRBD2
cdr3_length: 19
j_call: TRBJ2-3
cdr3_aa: CASSLDRRQRDVFTDTQYF

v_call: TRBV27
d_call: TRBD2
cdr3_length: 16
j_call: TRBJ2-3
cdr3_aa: CASSSSGLAAADTQYF

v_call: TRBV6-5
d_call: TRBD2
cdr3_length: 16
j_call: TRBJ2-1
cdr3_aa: CASSYWTSGRGTEQFF

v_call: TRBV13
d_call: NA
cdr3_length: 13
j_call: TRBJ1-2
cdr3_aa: CASSLRSLYGYTF

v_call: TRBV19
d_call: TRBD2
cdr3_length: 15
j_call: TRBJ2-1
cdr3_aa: CASSISTSGYNEQFF

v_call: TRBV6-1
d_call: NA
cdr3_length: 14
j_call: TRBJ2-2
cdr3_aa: CASVPGLRFGELFF

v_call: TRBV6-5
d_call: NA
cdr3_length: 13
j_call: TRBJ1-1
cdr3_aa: CASSYSTGYEAFF

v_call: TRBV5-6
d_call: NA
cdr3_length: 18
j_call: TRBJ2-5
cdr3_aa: CASSSQSTGIKREETQYF

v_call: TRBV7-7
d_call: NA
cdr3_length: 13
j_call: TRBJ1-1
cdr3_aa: CASSFTLNTEAFF

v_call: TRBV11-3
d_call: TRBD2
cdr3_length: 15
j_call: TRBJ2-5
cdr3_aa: CASSPLAGVIETQYF

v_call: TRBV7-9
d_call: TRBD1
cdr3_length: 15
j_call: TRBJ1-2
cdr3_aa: CASSLNRGSNYGYTF

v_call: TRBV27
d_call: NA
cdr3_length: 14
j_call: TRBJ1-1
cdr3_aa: CASSFYGANTEAFF

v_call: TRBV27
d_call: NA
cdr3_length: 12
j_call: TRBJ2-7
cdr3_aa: CASSLQGHEQYF

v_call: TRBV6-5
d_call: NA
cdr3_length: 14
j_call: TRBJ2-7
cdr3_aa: CASSYRDIDYEQYF

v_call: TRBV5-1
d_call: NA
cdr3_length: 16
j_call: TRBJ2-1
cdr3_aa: CASRPRTPSSYNEQFF

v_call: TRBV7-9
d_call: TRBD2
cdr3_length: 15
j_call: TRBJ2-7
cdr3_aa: CASSLEGGRASEQYF

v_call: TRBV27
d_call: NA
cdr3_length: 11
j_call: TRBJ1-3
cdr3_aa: CASISGNTIYF

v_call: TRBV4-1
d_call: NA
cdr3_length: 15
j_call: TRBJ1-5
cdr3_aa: CASSQVSASNQSQHF

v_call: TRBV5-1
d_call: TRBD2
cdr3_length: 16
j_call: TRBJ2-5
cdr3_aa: CASSPLRGGSWETQYF

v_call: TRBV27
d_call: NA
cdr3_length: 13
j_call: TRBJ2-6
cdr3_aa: CASRLSGANVLTF

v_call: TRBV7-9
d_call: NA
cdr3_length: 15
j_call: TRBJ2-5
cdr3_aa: CASSLPPSGLGGQYF

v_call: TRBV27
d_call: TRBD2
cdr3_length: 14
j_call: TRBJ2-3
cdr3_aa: CAGSGTSGTDTQYF

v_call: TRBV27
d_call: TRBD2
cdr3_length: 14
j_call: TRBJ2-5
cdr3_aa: CASSPSGARGEQYF

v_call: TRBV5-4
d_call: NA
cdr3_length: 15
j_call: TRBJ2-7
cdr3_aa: CASSLGGTGAYEQYF

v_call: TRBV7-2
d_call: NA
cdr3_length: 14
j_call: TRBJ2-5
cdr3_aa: CASSPGTPRGTQYF

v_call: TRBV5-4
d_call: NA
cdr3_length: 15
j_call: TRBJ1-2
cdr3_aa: CASSLAGDWGYGYTF

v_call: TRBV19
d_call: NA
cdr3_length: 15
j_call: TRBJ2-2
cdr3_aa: CASSPLGILTGELFF

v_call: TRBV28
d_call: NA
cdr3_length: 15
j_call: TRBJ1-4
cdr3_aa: CASSPIPTAREKLFF